This T cell receptor beta chain is drawn from a study of cytomegalovirus exposure and HLA in healthy donors. Study results and limitations: Sequencing likely produced, as an artifact, a cluster of highly shared sequence variants.

Of note for this clone: Its specificity is not known. The junction and the germline gene differ at one end; a read error may be behind it.

The CDR3 runs 19 residues. Germline lookup yields CDR1 SGHTA and CDR2 FQGNSA. The PCR ran on 60 Vbeta and 13 Jbeta primers. The method was immunoSEQ multiplex PCR; TCRdb's version includes in-frame clones alone and lacks a portion of them. The sample includes under 250,000 clones, around 79% of them seen just once. The chain carries TRBV7-2 and TRBJ2-4; the match to TRBD1 covers 9 bases. The TCR sequence derives from a male donor in good health and CMV-seronegative. The specimen sequenced was PBMCs. CDR3: CASSRVQGTGNLAKDIQYF. The CDR3 region has the DNA TGTGCCAGCAGCCGCGTGCAGGGGACAGGGAACCTAGCCAAAGACATTCAGTACTTC. The full variable domain, in which reference TRBV7-2 and TRBJ2-4 provide the parts outside the CDR3, is GAGVSQSPSNKVTEKGKDVELRCDPISGHTALYWYRQSLGQGLEFLIYFQGNSAPDKSGLPSDRFSAERTGGSVSTLTIQRTQQEDSAVYLCASSRVQGTGNLAKDIQYFGAGTRLSVL.